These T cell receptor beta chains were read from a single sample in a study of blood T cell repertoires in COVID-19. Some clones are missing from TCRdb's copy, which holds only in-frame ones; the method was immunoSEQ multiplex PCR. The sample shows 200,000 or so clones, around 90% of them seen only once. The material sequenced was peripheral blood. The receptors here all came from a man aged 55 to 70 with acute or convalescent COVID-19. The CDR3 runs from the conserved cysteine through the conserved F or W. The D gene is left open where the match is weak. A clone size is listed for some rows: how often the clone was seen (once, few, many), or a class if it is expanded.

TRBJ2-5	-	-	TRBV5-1	TGCGCCAGCAGCTTTACCACAGGCTCTCGGGAGACCCAGTACTTC	CASSFTTGSRETQYF
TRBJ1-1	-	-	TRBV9	TGTGCCAGCAGCTCAGACAGTTTGAACACTGAAGCTTTCTTT	CASSSDSLNTEAFF
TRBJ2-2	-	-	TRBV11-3	TGTGCCAGCAGCCCCCGCCCTATCGGGGAGCTGTTTTTT	CASSPRPIGELFF
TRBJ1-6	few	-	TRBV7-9	TGTGCCAGCAGCTTAGGAGCAGGATTCTATAATTCACCCCTCCACTTT	CASSLGAGFYNSPLHF
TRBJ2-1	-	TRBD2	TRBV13	TGTGCCAGCAGCTTAGCTTCAGGAGCGGGGTGGGCCAATGAGCAGTTCTTC	CASSLASGAGWANEQFF
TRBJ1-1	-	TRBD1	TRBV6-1	TGTGCCAGCAGTGAGCGGACAGGGGGCAAGGTTGAAGCTTTCTTT	CASSERTGGKVEAFF
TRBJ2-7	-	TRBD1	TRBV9	TGTGCCAGCAGCGACGGACAGGACGCTATCTCCTACGAGCAGTACTTC	CASSDGQDAISYEQYF
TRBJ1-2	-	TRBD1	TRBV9	TGTGCCAGCAGCGTGTCCGGGACAGGGGCGGGCTACACCTTC	CASSVSGTGAGYTF
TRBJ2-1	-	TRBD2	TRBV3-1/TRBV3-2	TGTGCCAGCACCGGTAGCGGGATCCTTAGTGGGAATGAGCAGTTCTTC	CASTGSGILSGNEQFF
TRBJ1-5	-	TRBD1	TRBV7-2	TGTGCCAGCAGCAGGAGGGGACAGGGGGGTAGAAGCAATCAGCCCCAGCATTTT	CASSRRGQGGRSNQPQHF
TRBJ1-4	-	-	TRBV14	TGTGCCAGCAGCCACCGGACAGCTCAGAATGAAAAACTGTTTTTT	CASSHRTAQNEKLFF
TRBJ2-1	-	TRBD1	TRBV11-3	TGTGCCAGCAGCTTAGATTCCCGGGACAGACCGTTCTTC	CASSLDSRDRPFF
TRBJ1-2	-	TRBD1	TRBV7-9	TGTGCCAGCAGCTTAGAGGCCAGGGGGCGTTTTGTATATGGCTACACCTTC	CASSLEARGRFVYGYTF
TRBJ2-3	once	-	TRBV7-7	TGTGCCAGCAGCTTACGGCAGGCCCCAGATACGCAGTATTTT	CASSLRQAPDTQYF
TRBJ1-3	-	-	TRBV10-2	TGCGCCAGCAAAGAGGTCGGGGGGCCCGACACCATATATTTT	CASKEVGGPDTIYF
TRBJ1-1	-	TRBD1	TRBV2	TGTGCCAGCAACAGGGGAACTGAAGCTTTCTTT	CASNRGTEAFF
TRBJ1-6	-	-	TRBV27	TGTGCCAGCAGTAACAGGAAAAGCTCCTATAATTCACCCCTCCACTTT	CASSNRKSSYNSPLHF
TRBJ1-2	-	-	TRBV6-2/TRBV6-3	TGTGCCAGCAGTTCCCCCCTAGCTAACTATGGCTACACCTTC	CASSSPLANYGYTF
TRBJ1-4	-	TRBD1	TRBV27	TGTGCCAGCAGTTCGGACAGGGCCCTTGCAACTAATGAAAAACTGTTTTTT	CASSSDRALATNEKLFF
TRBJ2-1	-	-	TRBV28	TGTGCCAGCAGCACAGACAGTCTCAATGAGCAGTTCTTC	CASSTDSLNEQFF
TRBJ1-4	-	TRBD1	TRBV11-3	TGTGCCAGCAGCTTTCGGGACAGGGTCAGGGTTAGTAATGAAAAACTGTTTTTT	CASSFRDRVRVSNEKLFF
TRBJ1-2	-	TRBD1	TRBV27	TGTGCCAGCAGCCCAGGGGGGAACTATGGCTACACCTTC	CASSPGGNYGYTF
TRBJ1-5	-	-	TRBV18	TGTGCCAGCTCACCCGGAAGTAAATCAGGGTTTCGGTCCAGCAATCAGCCCCAGCATTTT	CASSPGSKSGFRSSNQPQHF
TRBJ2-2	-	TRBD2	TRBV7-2	TGTGCCAGCAGCTCCCCTAGCGGGGGCGCGAACACCGGGGAGCTGTTTTTT	CASSSPSGGANTGELFF
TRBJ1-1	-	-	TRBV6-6	TGTGCCCACGCGAGAAGCATGAACACTGAAGCTTTCTTT	CAHARSMNTEAFF
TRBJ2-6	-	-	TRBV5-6	TGTGCCAGCAGCTGGGACTTCAGCTCTGGGGCCAACGTCCTGACTTTC	CASSWDFSSGANVLTF
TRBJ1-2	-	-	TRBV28	TGTGCCAGCAGTCCTTTCGGGGGGGGCGACTATGGCTACACCTTC	CASSPFGGGDYGYTF
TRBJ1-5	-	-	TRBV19	TGTGCCAGCGACTACACAGGGACCAGCAATCAGCCCCAGCATTTT	CASDYTGTSNQPQHF